This T cell receptor (beta chain) comes out of a study of T cell changes during pregnancy in multiple sclerosis. Produced via immunoSEQ multiplex PCR; TCRdb's table is partial and in-frame only. The data show over 60,000 clones, around 91% seen once. V gave up 2 bases and J gave up 9 bases, with 11 bases separating them. This CDR3 has 12 residues. The sequences come from peripheral blood, collected in the third trimester of pregnancy. This TCR came from a female donor in good health, enrolled as a control in a pregnancy study. The genes are TRBV23-1 and TRBJ2-7; D uncertain. TRBV23-1 is known as an ORF, though its function is uncertain. CDR3 coding DNA: TGCGCCAGCAGTCAAACTTCCCCGGGGCAGTACTTC. It yields the protein CASSQTSPGQYF.